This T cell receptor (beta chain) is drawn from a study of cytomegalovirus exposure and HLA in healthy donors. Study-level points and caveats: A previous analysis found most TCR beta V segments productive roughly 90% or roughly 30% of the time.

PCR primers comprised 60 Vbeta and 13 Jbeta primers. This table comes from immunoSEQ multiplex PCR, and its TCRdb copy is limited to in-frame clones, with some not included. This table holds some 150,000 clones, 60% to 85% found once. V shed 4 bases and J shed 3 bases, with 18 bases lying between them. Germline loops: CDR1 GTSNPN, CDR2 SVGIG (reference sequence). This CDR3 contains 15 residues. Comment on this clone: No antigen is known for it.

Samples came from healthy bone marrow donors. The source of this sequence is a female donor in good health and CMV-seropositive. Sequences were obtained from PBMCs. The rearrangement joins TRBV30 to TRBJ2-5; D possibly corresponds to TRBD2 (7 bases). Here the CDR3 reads CAWTGGQGPKETQYF. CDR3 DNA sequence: TGTGCCTGGACCGGGGGGCAGGGACCTAAAGAGACCCAGTACTTC.